Described below is a single TCR beta chain sequence and its context. Its antigen specificity is not known. The sample holds no much larger clone one base away, and base qualities are not on file. The data were obtained in a study of OX40 agonist ivuxolimab in advanced cancers. Regarding the study in general: The costimulatory receptor OX40 (CD134) was targeted by ivuxolimab, a fully human IgG2 agonistic monoclonal antibody. Intravenous ivuxolimab was administered to patients every 2 weeks at six dose levels: 0.01, 0.1, 0.3, 1.5, 3 and 10 mg/kg. Among the roughly 54 dose-escalation patients, 19 had hepatocellular carcinoma, about 15 melanoma, 9 renal cell carcinoma and 9 head and neck cancer. In the dose-escalation cohort, more than 80% of patients were male, and the mean age was 60 years with a range of about 20 to 80. Patients were allowed to have had prior anti-PD-1, anti-PD-L1 or anti-CTLA-4 therapy, and 30% to 50% of the dose-escalation patients had previously received checkpoint inhibitors. Partial responses occurred in three dose-escalation patients: two with cutaneous melanoma and one with hepatocellular carcinoma. The purpose of peripheral TCRbeta sequencing was to test whether ivuxolimab changed TCR sequence diversity and led to clonal T-cell expansion. The monotherapy dose-escalation portion (N ≈ 52 patients) of the phase I ivuxolimab trial is reported in the paper. Broader findings and caveats from the paper: In partial responders in the 0.1-3.0 mg/kg groups, normalized peripheral clonal expansion was found to be among the lowest, especially among CD8+ T cells. At doses from 0.1 to 3.0 mg/kg, clonal expansion was seen in both CD4+ and CD8+ blood T cells between baseline and week 6. Low levels of normalized T-cell clonal expansion were also shown by some nonresponding patients. The antigen specificity of the clonally expanded peripheral T cells was not determined. After ivuxolimab, CD8+ T cells had more expanded clones than CD4+ T cells on average.

Genomic DNA was isolated from the sorted cells so that the TCRbeta CDR3 region could be sequenced. TCRbeta CDR3 regions were sequenced using the immunoSEQ Assay. TCRdb took over this immuneACCESS table, retaining in-frame rearrangements with V and J assigned. Such tables are incomplete; in checked studies, under half of the missing clones stem from an unresolved V gene, and the remainder is unexplained. The sample includes fewer than 110,000 clones, with approximately 89% observed a single time. The ten largest clones take up approximately 1.3% of the sample. V and J lose 3 bases and 5 bases, and a span of 16 bases separates them. The CDR3 numbers 16 residues from cysteine through phenylalanine. The CDR3 DNA has 48 bases and is translated from base 1. In the germline V gene, CDR1 corresponds to MNHEY and CDR2 to SVGAGI. The trial excluded patients who had a history of autoimmune disease or were on systemic immunosuppression. Peripheral blood for TCR sequencing was collected from all dose cohorts at baseline, on cycle 4 day 1, and on cycle 7 day 1. The samples were taken from a phase I, first-in-human, multicenter, open-label dose-escalation trial of ivuxolimab. Adults with locally advanced or metastatic melanoma, renal cell, hepatocellular, or head and neck squamous cell carcinoma were enrolled in the trial. Before TCR sequencing, CD4+ T cells and CD8+ T cells were sorted from peripheral blood as separate populations.

The material was CD4+ or CD8+ T cells sorted from blood, obtained in a trial of the OX40 agonist ivuxolimab. The source is an adult with an advanced solid tumor such as melanoma, head and neck, liver or kidney cancer. The chain uses TRBV6-5 and TRBJ2-2; TRBD1 is perhaps the D gene, given 6 matching bases. Read as DNA, the sequence is TGTGCCAGCAGTTATCTTACAGGGTTCGATACCGGGGAGCTGTTTTTT. This sequence encodes CASSYLTGFDTGELFF.